The following is a T cell receptor (beta chain) sequence with its context. This clone has just one count. Its target antigen remains unknown. Base-call qualities are not available, and no considerably larger clone is one nucleotide away. CDR1 and CDR2 are drawn from the germline V gene: MDHEN, SYDVKM. The CDR3, cysteine through phenylalanine, is 15 amino acids long. Only the CDR3 DNA stays, 45 bases, in frame from base 1. Relative to germline, V is 2 bases shorter and J is 0 bases shorter, with 5 bases between their ends. The immunoSEQ Assay, a bias-controlled multiplex PCR, was used to amplify TCRbeta CDR3 regions from genomic DNA. As for how the authors treated the data: The number of nucleated cells in each sample was estimated by amplification of reference gene primers within the assay. Sequence reads were collapsed and filtered to measure the absolute abundance of every unique TCRbeta CDR3 rearrangement. For each sample, productive Simpson clonality was calculated as the square root of Simpson's diversity index across productive rearrangements. The immuneACCESS repertoire file appears here via TCRdb, limited to in-frame rearrangements. These files lack a portion of the clones; in checked studies, under half of the deficit traces to unresolved V genes, and the cause of the others is not known. V and J calls plus clone size are reproduced from that table; the DNA served to infer D and trimming. Present in this sample are fewer than 200,000 clones, around nine tenths of which were seen just once. Clones ranked in the top ten supply around 0.53% of the sample.

This entry is derived from a study of blood T cell repertoires in COVID-19 (dated by TCRdb to between 2020 and 2021). Background on the whole study: Collaborator samples came from the United States, Italy and Spain and covered acute and convalescent phases of COVID-19. Where available, HLA class I and class II types were taken from metadata supplied by the sample provider and were not determined by assay-based typing. The dataset comprised deeply sampled blood TCRbeta repertoires from subjects exposed to, actively infected with, or recovered from COVID-19. The samples were drawn from two sources: the first 160 participants of the ongoing ImmuneRACE study, and over 950 subjects contributed by 6 global collaborators. The repertoires were released in a freely available public database intended as a resource for research on the immune response to SARS-CoV-2. The prospective study material was composed of cDNA or gDNA derived from T cells, B-cell-depleted T cells, or PBMCs. A de-identified subject ID, COVID-19 status, age in years and sex were almost always included in the sample metadata. The investigation overall reported the following: The amount of clinical and demographic metadata varied by source and participant and was provided uncurated.

The collaborating institutions used their own protocols to collect whole blood in K2EDTA tubes. For TCRbeta analysis, collaborators shipped samples as frozen whole blood, isolated PBMCs, or DNA extracted from either of those sample types. Recombination joined TRBV28 with TRBJ2-6; there is no confident call for the D gene. The sample was peripheral blood. The receptor's source is a middle-aged man with acute or convalescent COVID-19. The sequenced DNA: TGTGCCAGCAGTTTAGGCAGCTCTGGGGCCAACGTCCTGACTTTC. Its protein product is CASSLGSSGANVLTF.